This TCR beta chain was identified in a study of blood T cells in healthy people across ages. This clonotype occurred a few times. Its matching antigen is unknown. V shed 0 bases and J shed 8 bases, with 16 bases lying between them. The CDR3 is 14 amino acids. Germline CDR1 is DFQATT and CDR2 is SNEGSKA (reference sequence). Findings of the study overall: As naive T cell percentage varied, TCR beta diversity correlated strongly with it. Diversity of TCR beta per million T cells declined in a roughly linear way with age.

Alongside a J-beta primer mix, a sample-barcoded 5' primer served in a second PCR lasting about 7 to 12 cycles. TCRdb redid the calling of the 5' RACE reads with MiXCR, one entry per CDR3 protein. The repertoire holds around 1,800,000 distinct CDR3 sequences, with about two fifths as singletons. This TCR came from a human donor in good health. Input material: blood. The chain couples TRBV20-1 to TRBJ1-2; weak D call: TRBD1 (6 bases). The CDR3 reads CSARDSRTDSGYTF. As DNA, the CDR3 is TGCAGTGCTAGAGATTCCCGGACAGACTCGGGCTACACCTTC.